A selection of T cell receptor beta chains follows, all from one sample in a study of CD8 T cells in ankylosing spondylitis. Each CDR3 protein is one row after TCRdb ran MiXCR on the 5' RACE reads. The sample has about 270,000 distinct CDR3 sequences, 32% seen once; the top ten hold roughly 4.2%. The material sequenced was blood, either unsorted or a sorted T cell fraction (not recorded which). The receptors stem from a male donor with ankylosing spondylitis or in good health (not recorded which). Both conserved end residues are part of each CDR3. The D gene is left open where the match is weak. Clone size is not always given. Where it is, it says once, few, many or a class for expanded clones.

TRBV5-1	.	.	TRBJ2-1	TGCGCCAGCAGGGTGGGGAGCTCCTACAATGAGCAGTTCTTC	CASRVGSSYNEQFF
TRBV5-1	.	few	TRBJ1-6	TGCGCCAGTTCCGAAGGATCCCCCACGAATTCACCCCTCCACTTT	CASSEGSPTNSPLHF
TRBV20-1	.	.	TRBJ2-7	TGCAGTGCCCAGCTAGGCTCCTACGAGCAGTACTTC	CSAQLGSYEQYF
TRBV5-1	TRBD2	few	TRBJ2-5	TGCGCCAGCAGCTTGGGGCGACTAGCGTCAGAGACCCAGTACTTC	CASSLGRLASETQYF
TRBV7-9	TRBD1	few	TRBJ2-3	TGTGCCAGCCCGACAGGGGACCTCACTAGCACAGATACGCAGTATTTT	CASPTGDLTSTDTQYF
TRBV5-5	.	.	TRBJ1-6	TGTGCCAGCAGCTTGGTACCAGGCTCCTTCAATTCACCCCTCCACTTT	CASSLVPGSFNSPLHF
TRBV4-2	.	.	TRBJ1-2	TGTGCCAGCAGCCCCCTGGACACTCGGGGCTACACCTTC	CASSPLDTRGYTF
TRBV5-4	.	.	TRBJ2-2	TGTGCCAGCAGCTTGAGAGGGTCCGGGGAGCTGTTTTTT	CASSLRGSGELFF
TRBV12-3/TRBV12-4	.	.	TRBJ2-2	TGTGCCAGCAGTTTAAGGGGATATACGAACACCGGGGAGCTGTTTTTT	CASSLRGYTNTGELFF
TRBV7-2	TRBD2	.	TRBJ2-3	TGTGCCAGCACCAATGGAAGGGGTAGCGGGAAAAATACGCAGTATTTT	CASTNGRGSGKNTQYF
TRBV4-1	.	.	TRBJ1-1	TGCGCCAGCAGCCCCGGGGAGCTAGCGACTGAAGCTTTCTTT	CASSPGELATEAFF
TRBV20-1	.	few	TRBJ2-3	TGCAGTGCTAGAGACCCTCCGGTACTAAATACGCAGTATTTT	CSARDPPVLNTQYF
TRBV11-2	.	.	TRBJ2-5	TGTGCCAGCAGCTTACAGGGCCCCCAGTACTTC	CASSLQGPQYF
TRBV12-3/TRBV12-4	.	few	TRBJ1-4	TGTGCCAGCAGTCTTACAGGGAGTGAAAAACTGTTTTTT	CASSLTGSEKLFF
TRBV6-1	TRBD2	once	TRBJ2-1	TGTGCCAGCTCCACCCAAGCGGGGGGATCTGAAAATGAGCAGTTCTTC	CASSTQAGGSENEQFF
TRBV11-2	.	few	TRBJ1-1	TGTGCCAGCAACTTACAGGGGAACACTGAAGCTTTCTTT	CASNLQGNTEAFF
TRBV6-1	.	.	TRBJ1-4	TGTGCCAGCCAAGCGACCTTCCCATTCGGAGCTAATGAAAAACTGTTTTTT	CASQATFPFGANEKLFF
TRBV9	.	few	TRBJ2-2	TGTGCCAGCAGCCCCTCGGGTCCCGGGGAGCTGTTTTTT	CASSPSGPGELFF
TRBV12-3/TRBV12-4	.	.	TRBJ1-5	TGTGCCAGCAGCCACAATAGTCAGCCCCAGCATTTT	CASSHNSQPQHF
TRBV9	.	few	TRBJ2-1	TGTGCCAGCAGCACCCAAGGACAGCAATACAATGAGCAGTTCTTC	CASSTQGQQYNEQFF
TRBV7-7	.	few	TRBJ2-7	TGTGCCAGCAGCTTAGCCCACTCCTACGAGCAGTACTTC	CASSLAHSYEQYF
TRBV12-3/TRBV12-4	TRBD1	.	TRBJ2-3	TGTGCCGGACGAGGAAAGGGGGCAACAGATACGCAGTATTTT	CAGRGKGATDTQYF
TRBV20-1	.	.	TRBJ2-1	TGCAGTGCTAGTGAAAGGGGCTCCTACAATGAGCAGTTCTTC	CSASERGSYNEQFF
TRBV5-1	TRBD1	few	TRBJ2-1	TGCGCCAGTGGACAGGGTCCCTACAATGAGCAGTTCTTC	CASGQGPYNEQFF
TRBV30	.	few	TRBJ1-6	TGTGCCTGGAGTCCTACTACTAAAATTGGTTCACCCCTCCACTTT	CAWSPTTKIGSPLHF
TRBV6-5	.	few	TRBJ1-1	TGTGCCAGCAGCTTAGGACAGACTACAAACACTGAAGCTTTCTTT	CASSLGQTTNTEAFF
TRBV12-3/TRBV12-4	TRBD1	few	TRBJ2-2	TGTGCCAGCAGTCCTACAGGGGCCACCGCGTCTACCGGGGAGCTGTTTTTT	CASSPTGATASTGELFF
TRBV29-1	.	few	TRBJ2-2	TGCAGCGTCCGCAGGGTGACCGGGGAGCTGTTTTTT	CSVRRVTGELFF
TRBV6-1	.	.	TRBJ2-1	TGTGCCAGCAGACCCTTTGGACTGAGCTCCTACAATGAGCAGTTCTTC	CASRPFGLSSYNEQFF
TRBV29-1	TRBD2	few	TRBJ2-1	TGCAGCGTTGAGCCCCTCGGGGCGGGGGGCTACAATGAGCAGTTCTTC	CSVEPLGAGGYNEQFF
TRBV9	.	few	TRBJ2-7	TGTGCCAGCAGCCCGGTCGGGGGTATCGAGCAGTACTTC	CASSPVGGIEQYF
TRBV6-1	TRBD1	.	TRBJ1-1	TGTGCCAGCAGAAGAGGACAGGCGGGTGGAATTGAAGCTTTCTTT	CASRRGQAGGIEAFF
TRBV14	.	.	TRBJ2-7	TGTGCCAGCAGCCAAATTGACAGAAACGAGCAGTACTTC	CASSQIDRNEQYF
TRBV5-4	TRBD1	.	TRBJ2-4	TGTGCCAGCAGCACCGACGCCGTACGGGACAGCTACTTC	CASSTDAVRDSYF
TRBV27	.	.	TRBJ2-1	TGTGCCAGCGGTAGTTTGGCCTGGGAGCCGAGGTACAGTGAGCAGTTCTTC	CASGSLAWEPRYSEQFF
TRBV12-3/TRBV12-4	.	few	TRBJ1-2	TGTGCCAGCAGTTTAAAATCCGGGGCGGGCTACACCTTC	CASSLKSGAGYTF
TRBV12-3/TRBV12-4	.	.	TRBJ2-7	TGTGCCAGCGGACTCTCGAAGTACGAGCAGTACTTC	CASGLSKYEQYF
TRBV20-1	.	few	TRBJ2-3	TGCAGTGCTCATACTCGGACGACGCGTGTAACAGATACGCAGTATTTT	CSAHTRTTRVTDTQYF
TRBV6-5	.	.	TRBJ2-3	TGTGCCAGCAGTTACTACACAGCAGATACGCAGTATTTT	CASSYYTADTQYF
TRBV20-1	.	.	TRBJ2-7	TGCAGTGCTACGGAGGGCCTCGCCTACGAGCAGTACTTC	CSATEGLAYEQYF
TRBV20-1	.	few	TRBJ2-1	TGCAGTGCTAGAGGGATGGCCGAACTGAATGAGCAGTTCTTC	CSARGMAELNEQFF
TRBV29-1	.	once	TRBJ2-3	TGCAGCGTTGATCTGGGAACAGATACGCAGTATTTT	CSVDLGTDTQYF
TRBV11-2	TRBD1	.	TRBJ1-4	TGTGCCAGCAGCTCCCCGGCGGACAGGGGAGGGGAAAAACTGTTTTTT	CASSSPADRGGEKLFF
TRBV7-9	.	.	TRBJ2-6	TGTGCCAGCAGCTTAGTTCCGGGCCTCTCTGGGGCCAACGTCCTGACTTTC	CASSLVPGLSGANVLTF
TRBV6-4	.	few	TRBJ2-6	TGTGCCAGCAGTGACAACTCTGGGGCCAACGTCCTGACTTTC	CASSDNSGANVLTF
TRBV6-1	.	few	TRBJ2-2	TGTGCCAGCGCCAGATCGCCCTGGCAGGGGGGTGTCACCGGGGAGCTGTTTTTT	CASARSPWQGGVTGELFF
TRBV5-6	.	once	TRBJ2-6	TGTGCCAGCAGCTTGGCTACCCCCGGGGCTGGGGCCAACGTCCTGACTTTC	CASSLATPGAGANVLTF
TRBV11-1	.	.	TRBJ2-6	TGTGCCAGCAGCAAGAGGGCGAGCTCTGGGGCCAACGTCCTGACTTTC	CASSKRASSGANVLTF
TRBV12-3/TRBV12-4	.	.	TRBJ2-5	TGTGCCAGCAGTCCCCCCCTTGGGGACCAAGAGACCCAGTACTTC	CASSPPLGDQETQYF
TRBV6-5	.	many	TRBJ1-2	TGTGCCAGCAGTTACTCGGGTAGGAAACCGTATGGCTACACCTTC	CASSYSGRKPYGYTF
TRBV6-5	.	many	TRBJ1-2	TGTGCCAGCAGTTTGGGGGGGTATCCCTATGGCTACACCTTC	CASSLGGYPYGYTF
TRBV5-5	.	once	TRBJ2-5	TGTGCCAGCAGCTTGGAACAAACCGAAGAGACCCAGTACTTC	CASSLEQTEETQYF
TRBV15	TRBD1	.	TRBJ2-3	TGTGCCACCAGCAGAGATCCCCCGGGGACAGGGGGCACAGATACGCAGTATTTT	CATSRDPPGTGGTDTQYF
TRBV28	TRBD1	.	TRBJ2-7	TGTGCCAGCATGGGACAGATGATCTACGAGCAGTACTTC	CASMGQMIYEQYF
TRBV14	.	.	TRBJ2-3	TGTGCCAGCAGCCAAGGGATAGGACCAGATACGCAGTATTTT	CASSQGIGPDTQYF
TRBV19	TRBD1	.	TRBJ2-7	TGTGCCAGTAGTTCCCTCGGGACAGGGGGTGTCTACGAGCAGTACTTC	CASSSLGTGGVYEQYF
TRBV5-4	.	.	TRBJ2-5	TGTGCCAGCAGCTTGTTCCCAGGGAGCGAGACCCAGTACTTC	CASSLFPGSETQYF
TRBV7-9	TRBD2	.	TRBJ2-1	TGTGCCAGCAGCCCGTCGCGGGGGAGCTCCTACAATGAGCAGTTCTTC	CASSPSRGSSYNEQFF
TRBV7-6	TRBD1	.	TRBJ1-1	TGTGCCAGCAGCTCTCAGGGGGACACTGAAGCTTTCTTT	CASSSQGDTEAFF
TRBV7-2	.	once	TRBJ1-4	TGTGCCAGCAGCCAGGGATTTACAGGGAGTGAAAAACTGTTTTTT	CASSQGFTGSEKLFF